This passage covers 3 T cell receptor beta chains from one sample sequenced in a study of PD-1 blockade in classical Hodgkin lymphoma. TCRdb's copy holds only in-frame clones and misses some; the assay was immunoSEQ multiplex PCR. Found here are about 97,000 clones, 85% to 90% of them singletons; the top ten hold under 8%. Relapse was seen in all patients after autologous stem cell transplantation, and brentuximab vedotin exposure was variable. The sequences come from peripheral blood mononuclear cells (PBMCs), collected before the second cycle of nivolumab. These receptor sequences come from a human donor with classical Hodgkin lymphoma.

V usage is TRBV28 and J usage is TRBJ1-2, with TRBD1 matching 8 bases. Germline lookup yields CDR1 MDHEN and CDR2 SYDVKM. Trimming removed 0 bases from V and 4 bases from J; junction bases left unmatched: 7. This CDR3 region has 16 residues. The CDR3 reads CASSLWRGQDFYGYTF. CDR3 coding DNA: TGTGCCAGCAGTTTATGGCGGGGACAGGACTTCTATGGCTACACCTTC.

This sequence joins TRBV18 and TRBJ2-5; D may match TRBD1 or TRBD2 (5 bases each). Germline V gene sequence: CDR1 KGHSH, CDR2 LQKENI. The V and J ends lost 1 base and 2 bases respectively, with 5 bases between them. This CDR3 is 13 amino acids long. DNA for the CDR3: TGTGCCAGCTCACCACGGGGGCAAGAGACCCAGTACTTC. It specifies CASSPRGQETQYF.

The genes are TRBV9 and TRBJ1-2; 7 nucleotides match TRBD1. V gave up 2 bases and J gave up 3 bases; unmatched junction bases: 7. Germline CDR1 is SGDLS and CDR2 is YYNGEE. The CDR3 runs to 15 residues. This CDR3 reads CASSVSTGVYYGYTF. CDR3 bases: TGTGCCAGCAGCGTCAGTACAGGGGTCTACTATGGCTACACCTTC.